This T cell receptor (beta chain) was recovered during a study of T cell clonality in common variable immunodeficiency (dated by TCRdb to about 2015). CVID samples and control samples contributed equivalent amounts of genomic DNA as sequencing input. For every sample, a 60 bp segment covering the rearranged TCRbeta CDR3 region was amplified and then sequenced. The immunoSEQ assay, a bias-corrected multiplex PCR combined with high-throughput sequencing, was used for TCRbeta amplification. The study's processing was this. Each unique nucleotide sequence was treated as a clone and annotated with V, D and J genes, copy number and frequency. Sequences were labeled productive if in frame, and non-productive if out of frame or containing stop codons. As previously described, Shannon's entropy was used to calculate clonality. The predicted amino acid sequences of productive clones were used to derive mean CDR3 Kyte-Doolittle hydropathy. The R hclust function was used to hierarchically cluster scaled V gene usage with Manhattan distance and complete linkage. Sharing of clones by CDR3 amino acid sequence was evaluated by resampling 12 repertoires per group over 100 rounds. The repertoires were searched for approximately 72 published EBV-specific TCRbeta sequences and 200 to 300 published CMV-specific TCRbeta sequences. After two CVID samples that produced fewer than 10,000 sequences were dropped from the analysis, 42 CVID repertoires remained. TCRdb mirrors the immuneACCESS table, restricted to in-frame sequences. Some clones are absent from its copies; in checked studies, under half trace to an unresolved V gene, and the reason for the others is unknown. Clonal size and the V and J genes are those of that table, whereas D and trimming came from the DNA. Listed for this sample are more than 35,000 clones, none observed only a single time. Of the sample, 5.5% to 7% is held by the ten largest clones.

Standard criteria were used to diagnose CVID, namely serum IgG, IgA and/or IgM reduced below the normal range together with specific antibody deficiency. A total of 44 subjects (approximately 15 female and some 30 male; age range roughly 9 to 65 years, mean age around 37) were included in the CVID group. Both CVID patients and healthy controls were predominantly of Caucasian heritage. At the time of study participation, every CVID subject had been on replacement immunoglobulin therapy for at least one year. At blood collection, none of the CVID subjects was ill or on immunomodulatory or immunosuppressive medication. From each donor, roughly 5 to 8.5 ml of heparinized peripheral whole blood was collected. TCRbeta CDR3 repertoires were sequenced from genomic DNA of adults with common variable immune deficiency (CVID) and healthy adult controls. Diluted blood was density-centrifuged over Hypaque 1077 or Ficoll-Paque to isolate peripheral blood mononuclear cells. Unsorted mononuclear cells served as the source of genomic DNA, which was extracted either by Qiagen column purification or by a centrifugation-based method.

The full study reports these points: Even though DNA input was the same, control samples had an average of about 90,000 unique sequences each, compared with roughly 34,000 in CVID samples. Differences among patients in the CVID cohort limited the correlations between repertoire features and clinical complications. The authors noted that sequencing repertoires of T cell subpopulations would be needed to clarify what caused the increased clonality in CVID. Fewer TCRbeta clones were shared among CVID subjects than among healthy controls (p < 0.0001). TCRbeta clonality was higher in CVID subjects than in healthy controls (t-test p = 0.018), and the increase was most characteristic of about a third of subjects. CVID TCRbeta sequences were reported to have fewer deletions and N-nucleotide insertions and to lack highly modified clones with 13 or more V deletions.

This clone was seen a handful of times. Its cognate antigen has yet to be identified. The CDR3 is cut off 3 residues early in the read; its end comes from the germline J gene. The germline V gene encodes CDR1 GTSNPN and CDR2 SVGIG (reference sequence). Its CDR3 holds 13 amino acids, cysteine through phenylalanine. The DNA has 30 bases, all within the CDR3, and is read from base 1. V is pared back by 2 bases and J by 6 bases, with 13 bases lying between the germline termini. The receptor was derived from a human donor with common variable immunodeficiency. The chain was built from TRBV30 and TRBJ1-1, and the D gene may be TRBD1, 6 bases matching. Sequencing was performed on peripheral blood mononuclear cells. The CDR3 bases that were read are TGTGCCTGGAGTATAACAGGGTTTTCTGAA. Translated, it gives CAWSITGFSE. The whole CDR3 reads CAWSITGFSEAFF. The variable domain in full, with residues beyond the CDR3 obtained from the reference TRBV30 and TRBJ1-1 genes, is SQTIHQWPATLVQPVGSPLSLECTVEGTSNPNLYWYRQAAGRGLQLLFYSVGIGQISSEVPQNLSASRPQDRQFILSSKKLLLSDSGFYLCAWSITGFSEAFFGQGTRLTVV.